The next 30 T cell receptor beta chains were all read from a single sample in a study of regulatory T cells in long-lasting Graves disease. iRepertoire HTBI primers and Arm-PCR of CDR3 regions built TCR beta libraries. TCRdb passed the multiplex PCR reads through MiXCR, listing each CDR3 protein once. This table has over 650,000 distinct CDR3 sequences, 25% to 30% appearing once. Specified time point: persistent/refractory GD, antithyroid drugs over 5 years with positive TRAb. PBMC RNA was the source of the TCR library. The source material was peripheral blood mononuclear cells (PBMCs), sampled when the disease was refractory, from a patient treated with antithyroid drugs. Receptor source: a female donor with Graves disease.

This clonotype has just a few counts. V usage is TRBV12-3 or TRBV12-4 and J usage is TRBJ2-2; the D gene is possibly TRBD2 (5 bases). The CDR3 length is 14 residues. V shed 0 bases and J shed 5 bases, with 7 bases lying between them. DNA for the CDR3: TGTGCCAGCAGTTTAGCGCCGGGAACCGGGGAGCTGTTTTTT. It yields the protein CASSLAPGTGELFF.

This clonotype came up a few times. The V and J genes are TRBV30 and TRBJ1-1, with 8 bases identical to TRBD1. The junction had 8 bases not matched to a gene; V was cut back by 8 bases and J by 6 bases. CDR3 size: 12 residues. Germline lookup yields CDR1 GTSNPN and CDR2 SVGIG (reference sequence). DNA for the CDR3: TGTGCCGGACAGGGTGTAACGGCTGAAGCTTTCTTT. This translates into CAGQGVTAEAFF.

This rearrangement joins TRBV20-1 to TRBJ2-7; 10 bases fit TRBD2. Trimming removed 6 bases from V and 5 bases from J; junction bases left unmatched: 7. The CDR3 consists of 13 residues. Germline V lookup: CDR1 DFQATT, CDR2 SNEGSKA (reference sequence). The CDR3 is CSAAVGLANEQYF. For the CDR3, the DNA is TGCAGTGCCGCCGTGGGACTAGCGAACGAGCAGTACTTC.

The J gene is TRBJ1-1, the V gene TRBV12-3 or TRBV12-4; D may be TRBD1 (6 bases). With 6 bases removed from V and 1 base from J, the gap between germline ends came to 15 bases. The length of the CDR3 is 15 residues. Here the CDR3 reads CASSLGTRRNTEAFF. CDR3 nucleotides: TGTGCCAGCAGCTTGGGGACAAGAAGGAACACTGAAGCTTTCTTT.

This clonotype came up many times. V usage is TRBV29-1 and J usage is TRBJ1-1; D ambiguous. V was pared by 3 bases and J by 3 bases, with 8 bases between. The V gene's germline CDR1 is SQVTM and CDR2 ANQGSEA. The CDR3 contains 12 residues. Written as DNA, the CDR3 is TGCAGCGTTGAGGATGGGGACACTGAAGCTTTCTTT. This gives the protein CSVEDGDTEAFF.

The chain combines TRBV6-1 with TRBJ1-6; the D gene is possibly TRBD1 (5 bases). The V gene's germline CDR1 is MNHNS and CDR2 SASEGT. V dropped 6 bases and J dropped 10 bases, with 19 bases sitting between them. The CDR3 contains 15 residues. CDR3 in amino acids: CASSVTGTRGSPLHF. The CDR3, as DNA: TGTGCCAGCAGCGTCACCGGGACCCGTGGGTCACCCCTCCACTTT.

This chain uses TRBV3-1 with TRBJ1-2, with unresolved D. This CDR3 is built from 12 residues. V lost 2 bases and J 4 bases, leaving 5 bases between the germline ends. The germline CDR1 and CDR2 sequences are LGHDT and YNNKEL (reference sequence). CDR3 sequence: CASSQTAYGYTF. The DNA for the CDR3 is TGTGCCAGCAGCCAAACGGCCTATGGCTACACCTTC.

The chain links TRBV6-6 to TRBJ1-1, with TRBD1 as a possible D gene (5 bases). This CDR3 comprises 15 residues. V was trimmed by 0 bases and J by 8 bases, leaving 16 bases between them. CDR1 and CDR2 (germline): MNHNY, SVGAGI (reference sequence). This CDR3 is CASSYSGLGLREAFF. The CDR3 bases are TGTGCCAGCAGTTACTCGGGCCTGGGACTCCGAGAAGCTTTCTTT.

The rearrangement uses TRBV3-1 and TRBJ2-7, with TRBD2 matching 15 bases. The CDR3 is made up of 15 amino acids. V shed 4 bases, J shed 5 bases, and the junction held 3 bases outside the gene matches. Germline CDR1 LGHDT, CDR2 YNNKEL (reference sequence). The CDR3 bases are TGTGCCAGCAGCCGCGGACTAGCGGGAGGGGACGAGCAGTACTTC. Translation: CASSRGLAGGDEQYF.

The chain is built from TRBV30 and TRBJ2-7, with 7 bases aligning to TRBD2. The CDR3 is made up of 13 amino acids. J gave up 5 bases and V 0 bases, and 4 bases lay outside the gene matches. Germline-derived CDR1 and CDR2 are GTSNPN and SVGIG (reference sequence). In DNA, the CDR3 is TGTGCCTGGAGTGTACTGGGGGGGAACGAGCAGTACTTC. It encodes CAWSVLGGNEQYF.

The rearrangement links TRBV18 to TRBJ1-1; possibly TRBD1 for D (5 bases). With 2 bases removed from V and 1 base from J, the gap between germline ends came to 14 bases. There are 16 residues in the CDR3. CDR1 is KGHSH and CDR2 is LQKENI in the germline V gene. The CDR3 region has the DNA TGTGCCAGCTCACCATCAGGAAAGGGGTCGAACACTGAAGCTTTCTTT. Translating it yields CASSPSGKGSNTEAFF.

This clonotype was observed a handful of times. The V and J genes are TRBV11-2 and TRBJ2-7; TRBD2 matches 11 bases. Germline assignment: CDR1 SGHAT and CDR2 FQNNGV. V was pared by 2 bases and J by 4 bases, with 4 bases of the junction left unmatched. The CDR3 runs to 15 residues. CDR3 loop: CASSLTSGSLYEQYF. The DNA of the CDR3 is TGTGCCAGCAGCTTAACTAGCGGGAGTTTGTACGAGCAGTACTTC.

The genes are TRBV12-3 or TRBV12-4 and TRBJ1-5; D unclear. The germline V and J ends were trimmed by 3 bases and 2 bases, with 11 bases remaining between them. This CDR3 spans 15 amino acids. CDR3 in amino acids: CASSFSSEGNQPQHF. The CDR3 DNA follows: TGTGCCAGCAGTTTTTCATCAGAGGGCAATCAGCCCCAGCATTTT.

This clonotype has a count of ten or more. The chain joins TRBV5-1 to TRBJ1-5, with D hard to call. CDR3 size: 14 residues. Germline assignment: CDR1 SGHRS and CDR2 YFSETQ. V lost 0 bases and J lost 2, with 6 bases in between. In DNA, the CDR3 is TGCGCCAGCAGCTTGGAGCCCGGCAATCAGCCCCAGCATTTT. The encoded protein is CASSLEPGNQPQHF.

This clonotype was seen ten or more times. The rearrangement links TRBV6-5 to TRBJ1-2, with D hard to call. The CDR3 spans 13 residues. The V end was cut by 2 bases, the J end by 8 bases, with 12 bases between. From germline, CDR1 is MNHEY and CDR2 SVGAGI. The CDR3 protein is CASSYEELGGYTF. The CDR3 bases are TGTGCCAGCAGTTACGAGGAGTTGGGAGGCTACACCTTC.

In this sample, this clonotype turned up a few times. J is TRBJ2-5 and V is TRBV5-6; 7 bases are shared with TRBD2. V shed 2 bases and J 4 bases; nucleotides not matched to a gene: 17. Germline CDR1 reads SGHDT; CDR2 reads YYEEEE. The CDR3 totals 18 residues. CDR3 DNA sequence: TGTGCCAGCAGCTTTGTATCCGTCCTGGGGGGGAGAGGAGAGACCCAGTACTTC. Protein product: CASSFVSVLGGRGETQYF. Based on the CDR3 plus reference TRBV5-6 and TRBJ2-5, the full variable domain is DAGVTQSPTHLIKTRGQQVTLRCSPKSGHDTVSWYQQALGQGPQFIFQYYEEEERQRGNFPDRFSGHQFPNYSSELNVNALLLGDSALYLCASSFVSVLGGRGETQYFGPGTRLLVL.

The chain links TRBV6-1 to TRBJ1-3, with D uncertain. The CDR3 loop spans 14 amino acids. Germline CDR1 and CDR2: MNHNS and SASEGT. Between the trimmed V and J ends, which lost 6 bases and 2 bases, there was a span of 11 bases. The CDR3 loop reads CASSPADPGNTIYF. The CDR3, as DNA: TGTGCCAGCAGCCCCGCAGACCCTGGAAACACCATATATTTT.

This clonotype was found many times. The genes are TRBV12-3 or TRBV12-4 and TRBJ2-2; TRBD2 might be the D (5 bases). The CDR3 contains 14 residues. The V gene lost 3 bases and the J gene lost 3 bases, with 8 bases spanning the gap. The chain's CDR3 is CASSLWGDTGELFF. In DNA, the CDR3 is TGTGCCAGCAGTTTGTGGGGAGACACCGGGGAGCTGTTTTTT.

A few counts support this clonotype. The rearrangement links TRBV27 to TRBJ1-1; D call uncertain. The germline gives CDR1 MNHEY, CDR2 SMNVEV (reference sequence). Between the trimmed V and J ends, which lost 4 bases and 6 bases, there was a span of 12 bases. This CDR3 is 13 amino acids long. The CDR3 nucleotides read TGTGCCAGCAGTTATTTGAACAGCCCTGAAGCTTTCTTT. Translating it yields CASSYLNSPEAFF.

This chain joins TRBV7-9 and TRBJ1-5; 10 bases align to TRBD1. V was pared by 1 base and J by 4 bases, with 13 bases of the junction left unmatched. The CDR3 sequence is 19 residues long. Germline assignment: CDR1 SEHNR and CDR2 FQNEAQ (reference sequence). The CDR3 sequence: CASSLGGTGETHLNQPQHF. In DNA, the CDR3 is TGTGCCAGCAGCTTAGGGGGGACAGGGGAAACTCATTTAAATCAGCCCCAGCATTTT.

Written as DNA, the CDR3 is TGTGCCACCAGCAGTCCCCGGGCGTTTGCCGGGGAGCTGTTTTTT. Protein product: CATSSPRAFAGELFF. The V and J genes are TRBV15 and TRBJ2-2; no reliable D call. The CDR3 is 15 residues long. Between the trimmed V and J ends, which lost 3 bases and 6 bases, there was a span of 14 bases. Germline V gene sequence: CDR1 LNHNV, CDR2 YYDKDF (reference sequence).

This chain uses TRBV5-1 with TRBJ2-7; the D is unclear. Trimming took off 1 base at V and 5 bases at J, with 16 bases between the two ends. Germline assignment: CDR1 SGHRS and CDR2 YFSETQ. This CDR3 has 15 residues. The CDR3 region has the DNA TGCGCCAGCAGCTTGAAGCTGGCTAGACGGGACGAGCAGTACTTC. Protein: CASSLKLARRDEQYF.

The chain links TRBV12-3 or TRBV12-4 to TRBJ2-5; D may correspond to TRBD1 or TRBD2 (5 bases each). This CDR3 comprises 15 residues. Trimming pared 6 bases from V and 9 bases from J, leaving 23 bases between. CDR3 loop: CASRSLQGTTSPQYF. The CDR3 DNA follows: TGTGCCAGCAGGAGCCTCCAAGGGACCACCTCGCCCCAGTACTTC.

This clonotype showed up many times. This chain links TRBV11-2 with TRBJ1-4; no definite D call. Germline values: CDR1 SGHAT, CDR2 FQNNGV. Trimming took 6 bases from V and 4 from J, leaving 18 bases between them. The CDR3 sequence is 16 residues long. CDR3 sequence: CASRGFGRDDNEKLFF. The CDR3 bases are TGTGCCAGCAGGGGATTTGGCCGCGATGATAATGAAAAACTGTTTTTT.

The gene calls are TRBV11-3 and TRBJ1-1; no firm D call. Germline V gene sequence: CDR1 SGHNT, CDR2 YENEEA. Trimming took off 0 bases at V and 6 bases at J, with 5 bases between the two ends. The CDR3 totals 12 residues. CDR3 residues: CASSLDNSEAFF. CDR3 bases: TGTGCCAGCAGCTTAGATAACTCTGAAGCTTTCTTT.

V is TRBV6-1 and J is TRBJ1-3; D is unresolved. This CDR3 is built from 14 residues. Trimming left V 7 bases short and J 0 bases short, with 10 bases between. Germline V gene sequence: CDR1 MNHNS, CDR2 SASEGT. CDR3 region: CASTDGSSGNTIYF. The CDR3 bases are TGTGCCAGCACGGACGGAAGCTCTGGAAACACCATATATTTT.

This clonotype was found a few times. V is TRBV29-1 and J is TRBJ1-2; D perhaps matches TRBD1 (6 bases). The V gene's germline CDR1 is SQVTM and CDR2 ANQGSEA. V lost 5 bases and J 1 base, leaving 11 bases between the germline ends. The CDR3 is 13 amino acids. The CDR3 DNA is TGCAGCGTTCTCAGGGGTGGTAACTATGGCTACACCTTC. The encoded protein is CSVLRGGNYGYTF.

CDR3: CASSSGVAGAQETQYF. In nucleotides, the CDR3 is TGTGCCAGCAGTTCAGGAGTAGCGGGAGCTCAAGAGACCCAGTACTTC. The chain joins TRBV2 to TRBJ2-5, with 9 bases aligning to TRBD2. This CDR3 spans 16 amino acids. The germline V gene encodes CDR1 SNHLY and CDR2 FYNNEI. Losses at the gene ends were 5 bases for V and 2 bases for J; bases not matched to a gene: 9.

This clonotype was seen many times. V is TRBV2 and J is TRBJ2-7, with TRBD1 matching over 9 bases. In germline, CDR1 is SNHLY, CDR2 FYNNEI. The CDR3 runs to 14 residues. The V segment lost 6 bases and the J segment 5 bases; nucleotides outside the gene matches: 8. The CDR3 nucleotides read TGTGCCAGCAGAAACCGGGACAGGGACCACGAGCAGTACTTC. Its translation: CASRNRDRDHEQYF.

This sequence joins TRBV7-9 and TRBJ2-2; 13 bases match TRBD2. The CDR3 covers 15 residues. V gave up 6 bases and J gave up 7 bases; unmatched junction bases: 5. Germline CDR1 is SEHNR and CDR2 is FQNEAQ (reference sequence). The CDR3 sequence is CASSRTSGSIGELFF. The DNA for the CDR3 is TGTGCCAGCAGTCGGACTAGCGGGAGTATCGGGGAGCTGTTTTTT.